The 4 T cell receptor beta chains in this list originate from one sample, sequenced in a study of identical twins. TCRdb fed the 5' RACE reads into MiXCR, producing one record per CDR3 protein. The top ten hold 2.9% of the sample, which has about 470,000 distinct CDR3 sequences, 20% to 25% seen once. The same sample was also used in a study of T cells expressing NK-cell markers.

The source material was CD4+ T cells sorted from blood. The source is a woman aged 18 to 35 in good health.

A few counts support this clonotype. The V call is TRBV5-1, the J call TRBJ2-1; no firm D call. The germline V gene has CDR1 SGHRS and CDR2 YFSETQ. The CDR3 has 15 amino acids. V was shortened by 0 bases and J by 5 bases, with 12 bases between the two germline ends. The CDR3 protein is CASSLGLQPHNEQFF. For the CDR3, the DNA is TGCGCCAGCAGCTTGGGACTTCAACCCCACAATGAGCAGTTCTTC.

The V gene is TRBV15, the J gene TRBJ2-1; D gene uncertain. With 3 bases removed from V and 2 bases from J, the gap between germline ends came to 8 bases. This CDR3 region has 14 residues. Germline V gene sequence: CDR1 LNHNV, CDR2 YYDKDF (reference sequence). As DNA, the CDR3 is TGTGCCACCAGCAGTAATCCAGCCTACAATGAGCAGTTCTTC. Translated: CATSSNPAYNEQFF.

This clonotype was detected only a few times. The chain recombines TRBV6-1 with TRBJ2-3, with D tentatively TRBD2 (6 bases). CDR3 length equals 13 residues. The germline V gene has CDR1 MNHNS and CDR2 SASEGT. Trimming shortened V by 10 bases and J by 1 base, and 12 bases separated the two germline ends. This CDR3 is CAIGGSGTDTQYF. The DNA of the CDR3 is TGTGCCATCGGGGGTAGCGGCACAGATACGCAGTATTTT.

The V call is TRBV6-2 or TRBV6-3, the J call TRBJ2-4; D is perhaps TRBD1 or TRBD2 (5 bases each). This CDR3 is 13 amino acids long. Germline V lookup: CDR1 MNHEY, CDR2 SVGEGT. V was trimmed by 4 bases and J by 8 bases, leaving 12 bases between them. CDR3 nucleotide sequence: TGTGCCAGCAGTTCCGGGACGGGGCACATTCAGTACTTC. Its protein product is CASSSGTGHIQYF.